This T cell receptor beta chain was documented in a study of shared clonotypes between healthy human individuals. Study context: Two female and a few male donors aged 18 to 49 were enrolled.

Libraries were prepared by immunoSEQ multiplex PCR; TCRdb keeps only in-frame clonotypes and omits some of them. Here the sample spans around 2,000,000 clones, around 93% being singletons. V lost 5 bases to trimming and J lost 3 bases; unmatched junction nucleotides: 6. This CDR3 has 15 amino acids. CDR1 is SGHTA and CDR2 is FQGNSA in the germline V gene. Terminally differentiated effector memory CD45RA+ cells were left out of the naive CD8 fraction, which was CD45RO-negative and positively selected for CCR7. All participating donors were Caucasian adults from Nashville, Tennessee. The specimen was naive CD8+ T cells from PBMCs. V gene TRBV7-2 combines with J gene TRBJ2-7; TRBD2 matches at 11 bases. The sequence derives from a man between 18 and 29 years old in good health. Some clones in this sample may be carry-over from other donors' samples. The CDR3, as DNA: TGTGCCAGCAGCCCAAGACTAGCGGGACACTACGAGCAGTACTTC. It specifies CASSPRLAGHYEQYF.